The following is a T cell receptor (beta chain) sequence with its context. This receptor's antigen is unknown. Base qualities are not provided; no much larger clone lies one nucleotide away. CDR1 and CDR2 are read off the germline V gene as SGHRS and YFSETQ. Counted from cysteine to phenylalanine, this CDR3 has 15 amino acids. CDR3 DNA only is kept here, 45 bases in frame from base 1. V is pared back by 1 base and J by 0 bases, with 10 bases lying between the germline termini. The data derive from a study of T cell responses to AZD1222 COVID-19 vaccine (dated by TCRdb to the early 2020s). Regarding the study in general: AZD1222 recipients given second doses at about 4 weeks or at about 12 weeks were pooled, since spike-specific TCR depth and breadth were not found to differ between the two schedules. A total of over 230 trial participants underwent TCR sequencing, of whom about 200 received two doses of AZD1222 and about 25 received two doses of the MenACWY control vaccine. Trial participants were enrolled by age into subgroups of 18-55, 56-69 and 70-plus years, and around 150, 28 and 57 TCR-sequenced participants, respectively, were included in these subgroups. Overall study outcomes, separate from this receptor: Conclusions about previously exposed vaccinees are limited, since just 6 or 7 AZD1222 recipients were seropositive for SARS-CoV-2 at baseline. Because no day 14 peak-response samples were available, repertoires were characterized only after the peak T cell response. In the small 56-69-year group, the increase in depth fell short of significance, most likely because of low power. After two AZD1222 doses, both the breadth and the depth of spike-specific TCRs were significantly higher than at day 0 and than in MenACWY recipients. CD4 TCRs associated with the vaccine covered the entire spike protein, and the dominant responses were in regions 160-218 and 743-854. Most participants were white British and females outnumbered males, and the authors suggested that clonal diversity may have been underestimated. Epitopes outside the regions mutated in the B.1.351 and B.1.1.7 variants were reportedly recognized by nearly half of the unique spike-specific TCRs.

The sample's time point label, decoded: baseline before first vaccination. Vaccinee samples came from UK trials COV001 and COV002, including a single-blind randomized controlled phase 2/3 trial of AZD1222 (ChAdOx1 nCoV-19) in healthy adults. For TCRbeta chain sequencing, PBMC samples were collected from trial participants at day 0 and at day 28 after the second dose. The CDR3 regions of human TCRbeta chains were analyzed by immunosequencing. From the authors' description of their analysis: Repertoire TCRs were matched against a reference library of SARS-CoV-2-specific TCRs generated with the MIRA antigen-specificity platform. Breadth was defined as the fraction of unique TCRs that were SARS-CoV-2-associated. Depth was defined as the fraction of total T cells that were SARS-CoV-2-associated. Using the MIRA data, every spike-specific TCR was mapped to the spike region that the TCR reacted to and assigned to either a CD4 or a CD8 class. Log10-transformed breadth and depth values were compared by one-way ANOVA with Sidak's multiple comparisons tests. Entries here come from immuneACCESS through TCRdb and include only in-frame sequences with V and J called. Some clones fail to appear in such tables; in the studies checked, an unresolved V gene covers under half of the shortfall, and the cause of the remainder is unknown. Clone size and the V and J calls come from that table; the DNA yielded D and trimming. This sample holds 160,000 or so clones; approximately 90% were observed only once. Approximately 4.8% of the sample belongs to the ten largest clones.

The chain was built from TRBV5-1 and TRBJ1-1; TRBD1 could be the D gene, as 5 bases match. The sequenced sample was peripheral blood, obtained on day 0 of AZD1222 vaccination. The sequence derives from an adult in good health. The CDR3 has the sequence CASSLMKGMNTEAFF. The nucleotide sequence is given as TGCGCCAGCAGCTTGATGAAGGGGATGAACACTGAAGCTTTCTTT.